The rows below give T cell receptor beta chains drawn from one sample of a study of blood T cell repertoires in COVID-19. Assay: immunoSEQ multiplex PCR; the TCRdb copy retains only in-frame clones and omits some. The repertoire holds over 200,000 clones, with roughly 80% as singletons. Sequencing used peripheral blood. All receptors derive from a human donor in a cohort sampled during active COVID-19. The CDR3 runs from the conserved cysteine through the conserved F or W. A D gene is named only where the DNA matches it firmly. Clone size is stated in some rows and not others, as once, few, many or a class when expanded.

CDR3 | DNA | V | D | size | J
CASRYQGARGPWEQYF | TGTGCCAGCAGGTATCAGGGGGCGCGAGGTCCGTGGGAGCAGTACTTC | TRBV27 | TRBD1 | once | TRBJ2-7
CAISEQGSTEAFF | TGTGCCATCAGTGAGCAGGGAAGCACTGAAGCTTTCTTT | TRBV10-3 | NA | NA | TRBJ1-1
CASSLISPNTEAFF | TGTGCCAGCAGCTTAATTAGCCCGAACACTGAAGCTTTCTTT | TRBV11-2 | NA | once | TRBJ1-1
CASSPGLALGETQYF | TGTGCCAGCAGCCCAGGACTAGCGCTAGGAGAGACCCAGTACTTC | TRBV5-5 | TRBD2 | once | TRBJ2-5
CASSPGLHNYEQYF | TGTGCCAGCAGCCCGGGACTACACAACTACGAGCAGTACTTC | TRBV14 | TRBD2 | NA | TRBJ2-7
CASSSNRGYEQYF | TGTGCCAGCAGCTCCAACAGGGGCTACGAGCAGTACTTC | TRBV11-2 | TRBD1 | NA | TRBJ2-7
CASSDGTSGYTQYF | TGTGCCAGCAGCGATGGGACTAGCGGATATACGCAGTATTTT | TRBV5-5 | TRBD2 | NA | TRBJ2-3
CASSMDRVGQPQHF | TGTGCCAGTAGTATGGACAGGGTAGGTCAGCCCCAGCATTTT | TRBV19 | TRBD1 | NA | TRBJ1-5
CASSVQPMNTEAFF | TGTGCCAGTAGCGTACAGCCCATGAACACTGAAGCTTTCTTT | TRBV19 | NA | NA | TRBJ1-1
CATSDLRGGGVMETQYF | TGTGCCACCAGTGATCTGAGAGGGGGGGGAGTAATGGAGACCCAGTACTTC | TRBV24-1 | NA | NA | TRBJ2-5
CASSLDWTGTVAYNEQFF | TGTGCCAGCAGCTTAGATTGGACAGGGACCGTGGCCTACAATGAGCAGTTCTTC | TRBV7-8 | TRBD1 | NA | TRBJ2-1
CASSTIPIDTGELFF | TGTGCCAGCAGCACTATTCCCATAGACACCGGGGAGCTGTTTTTT | TRBV5-5 | NA | NA | TRBJ2-2
CASSLGQGAATNEKLFF | TGTGCCAGCAGCCTCGGACAGGGCGCTGCAACTAATGAAAAACTGTTTTTT | TRBV7-9 | TRBD1 | NA | TRBJ1-4
CASSEARTGGMIGYSYEQYF | TGTGCCAGCAGTGAAGCGAGGACAGGGGGCATGATCGGGTACTCCTACGAGCAGTACTTC | TRBV6-1 | TRBD1 | NA | TRBJ2-7
CASSSGFSGVGGYTF | TGTGCCAGCAGCTCCGGGTTCTCGGGGGTCGGTGGCTACACCTTC | TRBV7-2 | NA | few | TRBJ1-2
CASSLFGGSSYEQYF | TGTGCCAGCAGTTTATTTGGCGGTAGCTCCTACGAGCAGTACTTC | TRBV28 | NA | NA | TRBJ2-7
CASSGPSSGLAGAHEQFF | TGTGCCAGCAGCGGACCCTCGAGTGGACTAGCGGGAGCCCATGAGCAGTTCTTC | TRBV9 | TRBD2 | NA | TRBJ2-1